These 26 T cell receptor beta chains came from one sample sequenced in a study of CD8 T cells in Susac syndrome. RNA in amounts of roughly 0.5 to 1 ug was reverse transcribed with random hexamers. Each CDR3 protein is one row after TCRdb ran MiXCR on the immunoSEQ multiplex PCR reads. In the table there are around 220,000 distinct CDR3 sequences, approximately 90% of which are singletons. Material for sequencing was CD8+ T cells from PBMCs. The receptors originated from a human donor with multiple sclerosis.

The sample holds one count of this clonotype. CDR3 coding DNA: TGTGCCAGTCGAAGCGGGGCAAGCTCCTACAATGAGCAGTTCTTC. Protein: CASRSGASSYNEQFF. The chain links TRBV19 to TRBJ2-1; 7 nucleotides align to TRBD2. The CDR3 is made up of 15 amino acids. V lost 8 bases to trimming and J lost 0 bases; unmatched junction nucleotides: 7. The V gene's germline CDR1 is LNHDA and CDR2 SQIVND (reference sequence).

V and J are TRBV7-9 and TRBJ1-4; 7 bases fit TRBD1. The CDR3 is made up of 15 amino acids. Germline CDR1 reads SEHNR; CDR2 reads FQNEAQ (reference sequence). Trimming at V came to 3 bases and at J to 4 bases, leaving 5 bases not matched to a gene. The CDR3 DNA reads TGTGCCAGCAGCTTTCGACAGGGCGGTAATGAAAAACTGTTTTTT. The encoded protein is CASSFRQGGNEKLFF.

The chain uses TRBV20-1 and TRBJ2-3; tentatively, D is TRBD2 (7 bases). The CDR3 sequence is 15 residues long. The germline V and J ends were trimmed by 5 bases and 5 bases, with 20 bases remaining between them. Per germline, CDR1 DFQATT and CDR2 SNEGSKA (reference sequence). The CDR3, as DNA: TGCAGTGCTCGCCCTGAGGGGGGGGAGGGAGATACGCAGTATTTT. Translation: CSARPEGGEGDTQYF.

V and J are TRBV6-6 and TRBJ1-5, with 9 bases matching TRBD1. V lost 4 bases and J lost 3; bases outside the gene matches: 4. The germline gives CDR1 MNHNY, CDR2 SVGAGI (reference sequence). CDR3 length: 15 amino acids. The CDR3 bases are TGTGCCAGCAGTTTACAGGGGGCGCTCAATCAGCCCCAGCATTTT. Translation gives CASSLQGALNQPQHF.

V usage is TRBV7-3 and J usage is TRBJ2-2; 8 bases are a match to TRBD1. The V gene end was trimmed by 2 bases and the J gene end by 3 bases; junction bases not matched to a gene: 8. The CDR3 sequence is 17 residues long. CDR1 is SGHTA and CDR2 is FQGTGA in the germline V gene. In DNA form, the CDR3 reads TGTGCCAGCAGCTTACCCCAGACAGGGGTTTACACCGGGGAGCTGTTTTTT. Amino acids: CASSLPQTGVYTGELFF. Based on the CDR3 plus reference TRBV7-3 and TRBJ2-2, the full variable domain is GAGVSQTPSNKVTEKGKYVELRCDPISGHTALYWYRQSLGQGPEFLIYFQGTGAADDSGLPNDRFFAVRPEGSVSTLKIQRTERGDSAVYLCASSLPQTGVYTGELFFGEGSRLTVL.

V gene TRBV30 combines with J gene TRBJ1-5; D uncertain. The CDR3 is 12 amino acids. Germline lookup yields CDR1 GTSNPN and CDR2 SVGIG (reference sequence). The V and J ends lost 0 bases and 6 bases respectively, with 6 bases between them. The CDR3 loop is CAWSVASQPQHF. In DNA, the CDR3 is TGTGCCTGGAGTGTCGCTAGTCAGCCCCAGCATTTT.

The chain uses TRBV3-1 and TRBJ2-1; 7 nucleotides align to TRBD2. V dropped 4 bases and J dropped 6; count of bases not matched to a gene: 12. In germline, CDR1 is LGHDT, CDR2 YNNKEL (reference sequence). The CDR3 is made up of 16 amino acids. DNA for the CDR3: TGTGCCAGCAGCCGCGAAGGGGAGGGCTTTGTCAATGAGCAGTTCTTC. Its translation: CASSREGEGFVNEQFF.

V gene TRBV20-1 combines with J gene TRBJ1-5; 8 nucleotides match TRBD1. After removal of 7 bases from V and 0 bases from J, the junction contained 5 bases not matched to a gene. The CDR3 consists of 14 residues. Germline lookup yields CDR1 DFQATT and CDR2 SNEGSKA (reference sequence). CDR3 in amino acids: CSGGTGDSNQPQHF. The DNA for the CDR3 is TGCAGTGGGGGGACAGGAGATAGCAATCAGCCCCAGCATTTT.

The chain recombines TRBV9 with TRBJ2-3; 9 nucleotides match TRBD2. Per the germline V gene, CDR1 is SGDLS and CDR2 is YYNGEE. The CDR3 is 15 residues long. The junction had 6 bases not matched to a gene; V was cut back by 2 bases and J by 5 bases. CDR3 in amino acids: CASSVGGRAGDTQYF. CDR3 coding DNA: TGTGCCAGCAGCGTTGGCGGGAGGGCCGGAGATACGCAGTATTTT.

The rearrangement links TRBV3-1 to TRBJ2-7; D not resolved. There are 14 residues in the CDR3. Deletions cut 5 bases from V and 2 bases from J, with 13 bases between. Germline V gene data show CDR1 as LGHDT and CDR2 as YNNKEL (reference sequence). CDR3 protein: CASSKRTGAYEQYF. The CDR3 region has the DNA TGTGCCAGCAGCAAAAGGACGGGCGCCTACGAGCAGTACTTC.

The CDR3 sequence is CSAADTSSRSNQPQHF. In DNA, the CDR3 is TGCAGTGCTGCTGACACCTCGTCCCGAAGCAATCAGCCCCAGCATTTT. The V gene is TRBV20-1, the J gene TRBJ1-5, with D hard to call. V lost 5 bases and J lost 1, with 18 bases in between. CDR1 and CDR2 (germline): DFQATT, SNEGSKA (reference sequence). CDR3 length equals 16 residues.

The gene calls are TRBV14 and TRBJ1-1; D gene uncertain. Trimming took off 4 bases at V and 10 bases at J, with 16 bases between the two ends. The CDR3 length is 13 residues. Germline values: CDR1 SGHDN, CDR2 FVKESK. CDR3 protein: CASSPSTRVGAFF. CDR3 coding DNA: TGTGCCAGCAGCCCGTCGACACGAGTCGGAGCTTTCTTT. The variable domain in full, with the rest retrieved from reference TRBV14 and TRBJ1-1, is EAGVTQFPSHSVIEKGQTVTLRCDPISGHDNLYWYRRVMGKEIKFLLHFVKESKQDESGMPNNRFLAERTGGTYSTLKVQPAELEDSGVYFCASSPSTRVGAFFGQGTRLTVV.

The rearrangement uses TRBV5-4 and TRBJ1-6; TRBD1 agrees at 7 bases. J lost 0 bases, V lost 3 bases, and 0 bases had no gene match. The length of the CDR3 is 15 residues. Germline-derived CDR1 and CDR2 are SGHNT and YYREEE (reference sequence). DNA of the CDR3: TGTGCCAGCAGCTGGGACAGCTCCTATAATTCACCCCTCCACTTT. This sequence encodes CASSWDSSYNSPLHF. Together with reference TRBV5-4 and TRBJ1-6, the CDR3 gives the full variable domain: ETGVTQSPTHLIKTRGQQVTLRCSSQSGHNTVSWYQQALGQGPQFIFQYYREEENGRGNFPPRFSGLQFPNYSSELNVNALELDDSALYLCASSWDSSYNSPLHFGNGTRLTVT.

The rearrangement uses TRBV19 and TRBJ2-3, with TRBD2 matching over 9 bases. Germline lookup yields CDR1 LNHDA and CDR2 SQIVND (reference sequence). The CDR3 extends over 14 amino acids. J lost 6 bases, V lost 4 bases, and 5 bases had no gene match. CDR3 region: CASSKGGRADTQYF. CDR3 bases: TGTGCCAGTAGTAAGGGCGGGAGGGCGGATACGCAGTATTTT.

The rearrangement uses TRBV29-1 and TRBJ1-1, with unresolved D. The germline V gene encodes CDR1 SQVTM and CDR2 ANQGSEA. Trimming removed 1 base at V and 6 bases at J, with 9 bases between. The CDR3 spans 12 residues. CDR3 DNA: TGCAGCGTTGAAGGGCGGAGCCCTGAAGCTTTCTTT. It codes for CSVEGRSPEAFF.

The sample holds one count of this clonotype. CDR3 sequence (DNA): TGTGCCAGCAGCTTAGATCCTCGCACCGAGTACTTC. It yields the protein CASSLDPRTEYF. The V call is TRBV11-2, the J call TRBJ2-5; D ambiguous. Germline lookup yields CDR1 SGHAT and CDR2 FQNNGV. This CDR3 is 12 amino acids long. Trimming removed 0 bases from V and 12 bases from J, with 11 bases in between.

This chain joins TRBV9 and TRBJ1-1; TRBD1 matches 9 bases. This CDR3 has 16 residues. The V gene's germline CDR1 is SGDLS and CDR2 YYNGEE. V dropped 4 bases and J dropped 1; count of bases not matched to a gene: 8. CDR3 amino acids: CASSSRRTGANTEAFF. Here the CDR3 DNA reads TGTGCCAGCAGCTCCCGCCGGACAGGGGCGAACACTGAAGCTTTCTTT. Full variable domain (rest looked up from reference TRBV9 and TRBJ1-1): DSGVTQTPKHLITATGQRVTLRCSPRSGDLSVYWYQQSLDQGLQFLIQYYNGEERAKGNILERFSAQQFPDLHSELNLSSLELGDSALYFCASSSRRTGANTEAFFGQGTRLTVV.

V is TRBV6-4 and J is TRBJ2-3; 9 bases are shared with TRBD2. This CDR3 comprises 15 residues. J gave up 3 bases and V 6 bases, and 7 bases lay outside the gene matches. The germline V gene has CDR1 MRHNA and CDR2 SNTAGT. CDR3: CASSPVAGETDTQYF. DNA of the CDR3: TGTGCCAGCAGCCCTGTAGCGGGAGAAACAGATACGCAGTATTTT.

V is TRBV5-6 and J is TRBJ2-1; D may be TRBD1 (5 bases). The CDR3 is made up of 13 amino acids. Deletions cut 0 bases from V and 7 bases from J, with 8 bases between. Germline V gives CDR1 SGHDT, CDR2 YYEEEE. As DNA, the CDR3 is TGTGCCAGCAGCTTGGGACAGCGAAATGAGCAGTTCTTC. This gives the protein CASSLGQRNEQFF.

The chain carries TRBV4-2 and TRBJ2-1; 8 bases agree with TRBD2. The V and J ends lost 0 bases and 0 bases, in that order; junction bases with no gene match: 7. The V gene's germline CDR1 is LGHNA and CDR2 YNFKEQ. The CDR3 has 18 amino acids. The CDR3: CASSQDLGGGSSYNEQFF. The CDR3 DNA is TGTGCCAGCAGCCAAGATTTGGGCGGGGGGAGCTCCTACAATGAGCAGTTCTTC.

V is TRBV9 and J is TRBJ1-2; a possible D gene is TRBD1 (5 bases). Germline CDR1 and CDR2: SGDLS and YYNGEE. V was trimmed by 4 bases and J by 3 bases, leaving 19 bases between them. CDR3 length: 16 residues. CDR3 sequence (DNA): TGTGCCAGCAGCCCAGAGGGGCGGGGGGGTGACTATGGCTACACCTTC. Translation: CASSPEGRGGDYGYTF.

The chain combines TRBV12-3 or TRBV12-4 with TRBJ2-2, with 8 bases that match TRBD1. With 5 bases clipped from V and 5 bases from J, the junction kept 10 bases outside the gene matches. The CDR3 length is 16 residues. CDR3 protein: CASSPSSGQATGELFF. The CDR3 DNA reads TGTGCCAGCAGTCCGTCCTCGGGACAGGCGACCGGGGAGCTGTTTTTT.

DNA for the CDR3: TGTGCCAGCAGCTACGGACAGTCCCTCACAGATACGCAGTATTTT. Translating it yields CASSYGQSLTDTQYF. V and J are TRBV7-9 and TRBJ2-3; maybe TRBD1 (6 bases). Trimming took 4 bases from V and 2 from J, leaving 13 bases between them. In germline, CDR1 is SEHNR, CDR2 FQNEAQ (reference sequence). The CDR3 loop spans 15 amino acids.

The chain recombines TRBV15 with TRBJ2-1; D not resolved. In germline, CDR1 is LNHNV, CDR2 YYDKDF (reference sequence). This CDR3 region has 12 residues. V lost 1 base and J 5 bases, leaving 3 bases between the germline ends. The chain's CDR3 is CATSRVDNEQFF. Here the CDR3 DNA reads TGTGCCACCAGCAGAGTCGACAATGAGCAGTTCTTC.

The CDR3 DNA reads TGCAGTGCTAGAATAGCGGGGGGGTACAATGAGCAGTTCTTC. Amino acids: CSARIAGGYNEQFF. The rearrangement links TRBV20-1 to TRBJ2-1; 11 bases line up with TRBD2. Trimming removed 2 bases from V and 4 bases from J; junction bases left unmatched: 1. The germline V gene encodes CDR1 DFQATT and CDR2 SNEGSKA (reference sequence). This CDR3 spans 14 amino acids.

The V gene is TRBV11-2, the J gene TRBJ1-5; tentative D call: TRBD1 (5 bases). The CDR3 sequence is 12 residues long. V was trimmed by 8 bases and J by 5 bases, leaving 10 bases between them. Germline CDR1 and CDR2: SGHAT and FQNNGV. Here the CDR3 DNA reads TGTGCCAGCGGGGACGGTGATCAGCCCCAGCATTTT. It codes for CASGDGDQPQHF.